The 6 T cell receptor beta chains below come from one sample, sequenced in a study of T cells in Graves' hyperthyroidism and ophthalmopathy. TCR beta CDR3 sequences were amplified from RNA transcripts. Carried out on the TCR CDR3, a first-round RT-PCR used the HTBI primer set. Each CDR3 protein gets one entry after TCRdb re-called the multiplex PCR reads with MiXCR. The repertoire holds a few hundred thousand distinct CDR3 sequences, about 15% seen once, with roughly 5.5% in the top ten. The sequencing sample was made of blood. Every receptor here comes from a woman in her 30s with Graves' hyperthyroidism that later progressed to Graves' ophthalmopathy.

Ten or more counts support this clonotype. V usage is TRBV4-1 and J usage is TRBJ1-2; possibly TRBD1 for D (5 bases). CDR1 is MGHRA, CDR2 YSYEKL, per germline. Trimming left V 2 bases short and J 2 bases short, with 18 bases between. This CDR3 spans 17 amino acids. As DNA, the CDR3 is TGCGCCAGCAGCCAACCCAGGGTTGGTACACGGAACTATGGCTACACCTTC. Translated: CASSQPRVGTRNYGYTF.

This chain links TRBV20-1 with TRBJ1-5; D gene uncertain. The germline gives CDR1 DFQATT, CDR2 SNEGSKA (reference sequence). CDR3 length: 14 amino acids. Trimming stripped 0 bases from V and 1 base from J, with 7 bases between. CDR3 region: CSARDPSSNQPQHF. CDR3 in DNA: TGCAGTGCTAGAGACCCCAGCAGCAATCAGCCCCAGCATTTT.

This clonotype was seen repeatedly, ten times or more. The chain carries TRBV7-8 and TRBJ2-3, with D possibly being TRBD2 (5 bases). CDR3 length equals 17 residues. Germline CDR1 SGHVS, CDR2 FQNEAQ. Trimming stripped 1 base from V and 6 bases from J, with 20 bases between. The CDR3 DNA sequence: TGTGCCAGCAGCTTAGTAATTGTTAGGCTAGCCCAGGATACGCAGTATTTT. Translated, it gives CASSLVIVRLAQDTQYF.

The CDR3 loop reads CASSLDIYSGNTIYF. CDR3 bases: TGTGCCAGCAGCCTGGACATATACTCTGGAAACACCATATATTTT. The chain employs TRBV16 and TRBJ1-3, with D possibly being TRBD1 (5 bases). The CDR3 extends over 15 amino acids. Trimming shortened V by 4 bases and J by 0 bases, and 10 bases separated the two germline ends. CDR1 KGHSY and CDR2 FQNENV come from the germline V gene. The whole variable domain, filled in from reference TRBV16 and TRBJ1-3, reads GEEVAQTPKHLVRGEGQKAKLYCAPIKGHSYVFWYQQVLKNEFKFLISFQNENVFDETGMPKERFSAKCLPNSPCSLEIQATKLEDSAVYFCASSLDIYSGNTIYFGEGSWLTVV.

The chain joins TRBV5-8 to TRBJ1-1; TRBD1 agrees at 10 bases. V lost 4 bases and J lost 4; bases outside the gene matches: 4. CDR1 and CDR2 (germline): SGHTS, YDEGEE. The CDR3 sequence is 14 residues long. This CDR3 is CASSGDRGSTEAFF. CDR3 DNA sequence: TGTGCCAGCAGCGGGGACAGGGGAAGCACTGAAGCTTTCTTT.

This rearrangement joins TRBV6-2 or TRBV6-3 to TRBJ2-1, with 14 bases identical to TRBD2. The germline V gene has CDR1 MNHEY and CDR2 SVGEGT. The CDR3 is made up of 19 amino acids. V shed 8 bases, J shed 4 bases, and the junction held 16 bases outside the gene matches. The CDR3 spells CASFPLGGLAGGRYNEQFF. The CDR3 bases are TGTGCCAGCTTCCCCTTGGGAGGACTAGCGGGAGGTCGGTACAATGAGCAGTTCTTC.